One and the same sample provided the 30 T cell receptor beta chains below, sequenced in a study of Ad26.COV2.S vaccination and SARS-CoV-2 variants. Treatment: roughly 18 received Ad26.COV2.S at low or high dose, single or two shots; about 5 received placebo; per-sample allocation not given. Samples came from day 63 after the first vaccine or placebo injection. Profiled with immunoSEQ multiplex PCR; TCRdb holds only in-frame clones, not every one. The data contain around 450,000 clones, about 88% of them seen just once; the ten biggest clones take up around 2.6%. Sequencing used peripheral blood, obtained in a trial of Ad26.COV2.S vaccine versus placebo. The receptors shown here come from a person between 18 and 65 years old who received the Ad26.COV2.S COVID-19 vaccine or a placebo.

The rearrangement links TRBV28 to TRBJ1-1, with D possibly TRBD1 on 5 matching bases. This CDR3 is built from 12 residues. V was trimmed by 6 bases and J by 11 bases, leaving 16 bases between them. Germline lookup yields CDR1 MDHEN and CDR2 SYDVKM. CDR3 residues: CASRREGLRAFF. Here the CDR3 DNA reads TGTGCCAGCAGACGGGAGGGGTTGCGGGCTTTCTTT.

The J gene is TRBJ1-5, the V gene TRBV27; no clear D gene. V gave up 5 bases and J gave up 6 bases, with 17 bases separating them. Germline V lookup: CDR1 MNHEY, CDR2 SMNVEV (reference sequence). The CDR3 covers 15 residues. The chain's CDR3 is CASSPGRPVVQPQHF. The DNA of the CDR3 is TGTGCCAGCAGTCCCGGCAGGCCTGTGGTTCAGCCCCAGCATTTT.

The CDR3, as DNA: TGCGCCAGCAGCTTGCAACAGAGCACAGATACGCAGTATTTT. Its translation is CASSLQQSTDTQYF. The J gene is TRBJ2-3, the V gene TRBV5-1; D uncertain. Germline V gene data show CDR1 as SGHRS and CDR2 as YFSETQ. This CDR3 region has 14 residues. Trimming stripped 1 base from V and 0 bases from J, with 6 bases between. The full variable domain, with the rest looked up from reference TRBV5-1 and TRBJ2-3, is KAGVTQTPRYLIKTRGQQVTLSCSPISGHRSVSWYQQTPGQGLQFLFEYFSETQRNKGNFPGRFSGRQFSNSRSEMNVSTLELGDSALYLCASSLQQSTDTQYFGPGTRLTVL.

This rearrangement joins TRBV5-4 to TRBJ2-1; possibly TRBD1 for D (5 bases). V was clipped by 5 bases and J by 3 bases, with 6 bases between them. Germline V lookup: CDR1 SGHNT, CDR2 YYREEE (reference sequence). The CDR3 is made up of 12 amino acids. CDR3 nucleotide sequence: TGTGCCAGCAGTGACAGCTACAATGAGCAGTTCTTC. It encodes CASSDSYNEQFF.

The chain joins TRBV6-7 to TRBJ1-6; D is undetermined. TRBV6-7 is filed as an ORF, its function uncertain. This CDR3 spans 14 amino acids. V lost 8 bases and J lost 0, with 8 bases in between. CDR3 in amino acids: CASESGSYNSPLHF. The CDR3 coding sequence is TGTGCCAGCGAGTCAGGCTCCTATAATTCACCCCTCCACTTT.

The genes are TRBV12-5 and TRBJ2-3; 11 bases agree with TRBD2. Germline V gene data show CDR1 as LGHNT and CDR2 as FRNRAP. The V and J ends lost 5 bases and 11 bases, in that order; junction bases with no gene match: 9. The CDR3 runs to 14 residues. The CDR3 nucleotides read TGTGCTAGTGGTCCATCGCCCGGACTAGCGGGGCAGTATTTT. Amino acids: CASGPSPGLAGQYF.

This clone was found a few times. The CDR3 protein is CASSEAVTIANQPQHF. Written as DNA, the CDR3 is TGTGCCAGCAGTGAAGCAGTCACAATCGCCAATCAGCCCCAGCATTTT. The J gene is TRBJ1-5, the V gene TRBV6-1; D gene ambiguous. V was cut by 0 bases and J by 3 bases, with 12 bases left in between. In germline, CDR1 is MNHNS, CDR2 SASEGT. The CDR3 contains 16 residues.

The chain combines TRBV28 with TRBJ2-3; 10 bases map to TRBD2. V was pared by 5 bases and J by 4 bases, with 12 bases of the junction left unmatched. Per germline, CDR1 MDHEN and CDR2 SYDVKM. The CDR3 sequence is 17 residues long. The CDR3 DNA reads TGTGCCAGCAGTACACACACACTAGCGGGGAGCCCAGATACGCAGTATTTT. Protein: CASSTHTLAGSPDTQYF.

The V gene is TRBV7-3, the J gene TRBJ1-6; a weak D match, TRBD1 (6 bases). Between the trimmed V and J ends, which lost 2 bases and 11 bases, there was a span of 10 bases. The CDR3 loop spans 13 amino acids. The V gene's germline CDR1 is SGHTA and CDR2 FQGTGA. The CDR3, as DNA: TGTGCCAGCAGCTTACAGGGGTCTACACCCCTCCACTTT. The encoded protein is CASSLQGSTPLHF.

This clone has a handful of counts. The genes are TRBV18 and TRBJ2-1; no firm D call. The CDR3 sequence is 13 residues long. Germline-derived CDR1 and CDR2 are KGHSH and LQKENI. V was cut by 0 bases and J by 6 bases, with 6 bases left in between. For the CDR3, the DNA is TGTGCCAGCTCACCACCGGACCTCAATGAGCAGTTCTTC. The encoded protein is CASSPPDLNEQFF.

J is TRBJ2-4 and V is TRBV28; possibly TRBD1 for D (5 bases). This CDR3 comprises 11 residues. Germline loops: CDR1 MDHEN, CDR2 SYDVKM. V was clipped by 4 bases and J by 16 bases, with 14 bases between them. The CDR3 DNA follows: TGTGCCAGCAGTTCTACAGGTCCCCCCTACTTC. Translating it yields CASSSTGPPYF.

The chain uses TRBV9 and TRBJ1-2, with TRBD1 matching over 10 bases. V lost 4 bases, J lost 8 bases, and 11 bases stayed unmatched. The germline V gene has CDR1 SGDLS and CDR2 YYNGEE. CDR3 length equals 15 residues. CDR3: CASSRRQGAFEGYTF. The CDR3 bases are TGTGCCAGCAGCAGACGACAGGGGGCGTTTGAGGGCTACACCTTC. The variable domain in full, with the rest retrieved from reference TRBV9 and TRBJ1-2, is DSGVTQTPKHLITATGQRVTLRCSPRSGDLSVYWYQQSLDQGLQFLIQYYNGEERAKGNILERFSAQQFPDLHSELNLSSLELGDSALYFCASSRRQGAFEGYTFGSGTRLTVV.

The rearrangement links TRBV7-3 to TRBJ1-1; D is perhaps TRBD1 (6 bases). This CDR3 is 13 amino acids long. V was trimmed by 5 bases and J by 6 bases, leaving 13 bases between them. Germline lookup yields CDR1 SGHTA and CDR2 FQGTGA. Here the CDR3 reads CASSLQGGSEAFF. DNA of the CDR3: TGTGCCAGCAGCCTACAGGGCGGCTCTGAAGCTTTCTTT.

The chain has TRBV4-3 and TRBJ2-6; D remains ambiguous. The V gene lost 7 bases and the J gene lost 1 base, with 14 bases spanning the gap. CDR1 LGHNA and CDR2 YSLEER come from the germline V gene. The CDR3 covers 16 residues. The CDR3 DNA sequence: TGCGCCAGCAATTCCCCGTTCGATTCTGGGGCCAACGTCCTGACTTTC. It is translated as CASNSPFDSGANVLTF.

This rearrangement joins TRBV5-1 to TRBJ2-7; unclear D gene. This CDR3 is built from 13 residues. Germline-derived CDR1 and CDR2 are SGHRS and YFSETQ. Trimming removed 0 bases from V and 3 bases from J, with 7 bases in between. The CDR3 loop is CASSLGQNYEQYF. The CDR3 DNA is TGCGCCAGCAGCTTGGGACAAAACTACGAGCAGTACTTC.

This rearrangement joins TRBV29-1 to TRBJ2-5; 9 bases are shared with TRBD1. This CDR3 is built from 14 residues. Germline-derived CDR1 and CDR2 are SQVTM and ANQGSEA. J was trimmed by 5 bases and V by 1 base; bases with no gene match: 5. CDR3 amino acids: CSVEGTGVGETQYF. CDR3 nucleotide sequence: TGCAGCGTTGAAGGGACAGGGGTCGGGGAGACCCAGTACTTC.

V gene TRBV20-1 combines with J gene TRBJ1-2; no reliable D call. The V and J ends lost 3 bases and 2 bases respectively, with 4 bases between them. CDR1 is DFQATT, CDR2 SNEGSKA, per germline (reference sequence). CDR3 size: 11 residues. CDR3 coding DNA: TGCAGTGCTAGTGGGAACTATGGCTACACCTTC. Translated: CSASGNYGYTF.

V and J are TRBV5-5 and TRBJ1-6, with D perhaps TRBD1 (5 bases). The germline gives CDR1 SGHKS, CDR2 YYEKEE (reference sequence). The CDR3 sequence is 13 residues long. Trimming removed 2 bases at V and 11 bases at J, with 11 bases between. CDR3 sequence reads: CASSFRQGTPLHF. CDR3 sequence (DNA): TGTGCCAGCAGCTTTCGCCAGGGTACACCCCTCCACTTT.

The V call is TRBV5-1, the J call TRBJ1-3; D remains unclear. Deletions cut 0 bases from V and 2 bases from J, with 12 bases between. Germline-derived CDR1 and CDR2 are SGHRS and YFSETQ. CDR3 length: 16 amino acids. CDR3 coding DNA: TGCGCCAGCAGCTTGGTAGGCAGTGAGGCTGGAAACACCATATATTTT. Amino acid sequence: CASSLVGSEAGNTIYF.

There are a few counts of this clone. The rearrangement links TRBV18 to TRBJ1-2, with D unclear. V was trimmed by 4 bases and J by 4 bases, leaving 13 bases between them. Germline V lookup: CDR1 KGHSH, CDR2 LQKENI. CDR3 length: 14 residues. CDR3 sequence: CASSRLTLGYGYTF. The CDR3 DNA sequence: TGTGCCAGCTCACGACTGACACTAGGCTATGGCTACACCTTC.

The sample holds a few counts of this clone. The chain employs TRBV3-1 (or the pseudogene TRBV3-2) and TRBJ2-1; D is ambiguous. This CDR3 contains 13 residues. Trimming removed 1 base from V and 8 bases from J, with 9 bases in between. Germline assignment: CDR1 LGHDT and CDR2 YNNKEL (reference sequence). CDR3 sequence (DNA): TGTGCCAGCAGCCAAGCCCCCTTCGATGAGCAGTTCTTC. Translation: CASSQAPFDEQFF.

This rearrangement joins TRBV6-5 to TRBJ1-5, with unresolved D. V lost 7 bases and J 2 bases, leaving 9 bases between the germline ends. CDR1 is MNHEY, CDR2 SVGAGI, per germline. The CDR3 length is 13 residues. The CDR3: CASMLSGNQPQHF. Written as DNA, the CDR3 is TGTGCCAGCATGTTGTCTGGCAATCAGCCCCAGCATTTT.

The rearrangement uses TRBV9 and TRBJ2-1; D tentatively fits TRBD1 or TRBD2 (5 bases each). The CDR3 covers 17 residues. CDR1 is SGDLS, CDR2 YYNGEE, per germline. V was clipped by 0 bases and J by 7 bases, with 20 bases between them. This CDR3 reads CASSVGVGHPPGNEQFF. CDR3 in DNA: TGTGCCAGCAGCGTAGGGGTAGGACACCCCCCGGGGAATGAGCAGTTCTTC.

The chain carries TRBV7-6 and TRBJ2-7; 9 bases agree with TRBD1. V shed 5 bases, J shed 2 bases, and the junction held 7 bases outside the gene matches. The CDR3 is 15 amino acids. The V gene's germline CDR1 is SGHVS and CDR2 FNYEAQ. The CDR3 loop reads CASSLSGTGPYEQYF. In DNA, the CDR3 is TGTGCCAGCAGCCTCTCCGGGACAGGGCCCTACGAGCAGTACTTC.

The chain uses TRBV9 and TRBJ1-5, with a tentative D call TRBD1 (6 bases). With 5 bases removed from V and 6 bases from J, the gap between germline ends came to 15 bases. The CDR3 sequence is 14 residues long. Germline-derived CDR1 and CDR2 are SGDLS and YYNGEE. The CDR3 sequence: CASSSTGFGQPQHF. CDR3 sequence (DNA): TGTGCCAGCAGTTCTACAGGGTTCGGTCAGCCCCAGCATTTT.

The chain recombines TRBV6-1 with TRBJ2-7, with D unresolved. The CDR3 totals 15 residues. Germline V gives CDR1 MNHNS, CDR2 SASEGT. V lost 2 bases, J lost 2 bases, and 13 bases lay in between. This CDR3 reads CASSELPGGTYEQYV. The CDR3 nucleotides are TGTGCCAGCAGTGAACTCCCCGGTGGGACCTACGAGCAGTACGTC.

The chain is built from TRBV7-2 and TRBJ1-1; tentative D call: TRBD1 (6 bases). The CDR3 has 14 amino acids. Germline CDR1 is SGHTA and CDR2 is FQGNSA. Trimming pared 6 bases from V and 3 bases from J, leaving 14 bases between. This chain's CDR3 is CASRGGGYDTEAFF. For the CDR3, the DNA is TGTGCCAGCAGGGGAGGGGGTTATGACACTGAAGCTTTCTTT.

J is TRBJ1-2 and V is TRBV4-3, with D possibly being TRBD1 (5 bases). Looked up from germline, CDR1 is LGHNA and CDR2 is YSLEER. The ends were cut back, 1 base at V and 7 bases at J, with 13 bases in the middle. The CDR3 runs to 14 residues. Here the CDR3 reads CASSQGGTSGGYTF. The DNA for the CDR3 is TGCGCCAGCAGCCAAGGGGGGACCTCGGGTGGCTACACCTTC.

The chain has TRBV24-1 and TRBJ2-1; the match to TRBD1 covers 8 bases. The V gene end was trimmed by 3 bases and the J gene end by 4 bases; junction bases not matched to a gene: 10. CDR3 size: 17 residues. CDR1 and CDR2 from the germline V gene are KGHDR and SFDVKD. The CDR3 sequence: CATSDRRDRGIYNEQFF. The CDR3, as DNA: TGTGCCACCAGTGATAGAAGAGACAGGGGAATTTACAATGAGCAGTTCTTC.

On this clone: One end of the junction varies from germline; a read error may be responsible. J is TRBJ2-1 and V is TRBV7-7, with D unresolved. The germline V gene encodes CDR1 SSHAT and CDR2 FNYEAQ (reference sequence). The CDR3 contains 15 residues. Written as DNA, the CDR3 is TGTGCTAGCAGCTCCTCGATTAGCCCCCTTTTTGAGCAGTTCTTC. This encodes CASSSSISPLFEQFF.